A selection of T cell receptor beta chains follows, all from one sample in a study of CD8+ T cells in alopecia areata. TCRdb's table, derived via immunoSEQ multiplex PCR, lists solely in-frame clones and lacks some. This repertoire shows 150,000 to 200,000 clones, 64% found once; its top ten account for approximately 1.3%. The sequencing here drew on CD4+ T cells sorted from blood, taken between weeks 47 and 50, from a patient treated with tofacitinib. Every receptor here comes from a human donor with alopecia areata. Each CDR3 is given with its conserved first and last residue. The order of the fields is clone size, J gene, D gene, V gene, CDR3 protein, CDR3 DNA. D genes are given only for firm matches. Not all rows give a size; the values are once, few, many and, for expanded clones, a class.

abundance: once
j_gene: TRBJ2-7
d_gene: .
v_gene: TRBV11-1
CDR3aa: CASSPPGGTASYEQYF
CDR3nt: TGTGCCAGCAGCCCTCCGGGTGGTACAGCTTCTTACGAGCAGTACTTC

abundance: .
j_gene: TRBJ1-1
d_gene: .
v_gene: TRBV5-6
CDR3aa: CASSLSGSMNTEAFF
CDR3nt: TGTGCCAGCAGCTTGTCAGGGAGTATGAACACTGAAGCTTTCTTT

abundance: few
j_gene: TRBJ2-7
d_gene: TRBD1
v_gene: TRBV29-1
CDR3aa: CSAGTVSYEQYF
CDR3nt: TGCAGCGCCGGGACAGTTTCCTACGAGCAGTACTTC

abundance: .
j_gene: TRBJ1-2
d_gene: .
v_gene: TRBV6-5
CDR3aa: CASSYSQGYGYTF
CDR3nt: TGTGCCAGCAGTTACTCGCAGGGCTATGGCTACACCTTC

abundance: .
j_gene: TRBJ1-5
d_gene: .
v_gene: TRBV28
CDR3aa: CASSLTGQPQHF
CDR3nt: TGTGCCAGCAGTTTAACGGGGCAGCCCCAGCATTTT

abundance: .
j_gene: TRBJ1-2
d_gene: .
v_gene: TRBV12-2
CDR3aa: CASRNSYGYTF
CDR3nt: TGTGCAAGTAGAAATAGCTATGGCTACACCTTC

abundance: .
j_gene: TRBJ2-2
d_gene: .
v_gene: TRBV29-1
CDR3aa: CSVVRYTGELFF
CDR3nt: TGCAGCGTTGTCCGCTACACCGGGGAGCTGTTTTTT

abundance: few
j_gene: TRBJ1-1
d_gene: .
v_gene: TRBV13
CDR3aa: CASSLRGNTEAFF
CDR3nt: TGTGCCAGCAGCTTACGGGGGAACACTGAAGCTTTCTTT

abundance: .
j_gene: TRBJ2-1
d_gene: TRBD1
v_gene: TRBV5-1
CDR3aa: CASSTLKGTVDNEQFF
CDR3nt: TGCGCCAGCAGCACGCTAAAGGGGACAGTAGACAATGAGCAGTTCTTC

abundance: few
j_gene: TRBJ2-5
d_gene: .
v_gene: TRBV19
CDR3aa: CASSIAVGGSGSQETQYF
CDR3nt: TGTGCCAGTAGTATAGCCGTCGGGGGCAGCGGGTCACAAGAGACCCAGTACTTC

abundance: .
j_gene: TRBJ1-1
d_gene: .
v_gene: TRBV2
CDR3aa: CASSEEGRGQTEAFF
CDR3nt: TGTGCCAGCAGTGAAGAGGGGCGCGGTCAGACTGAAGCTTTCTTT

abundance: .
j_gene: TRBJ2-7
d_gene: .
v_gene: TRBV7-2
CDR3aa: CASSFTQGYEQYF
CDR3nt: TGTGCCAGCAGCTTCACTCAGGGTTACGAGCAGTACTTC

abundance: .
j_gene: TRBJ2-7
d_gene: .
v_gene: TRBV7-2
CDR3aa: CASSLTLPPVGEQYF
CDR3nt: TGTGCCAGCAGCTTGACCTTGCCTCCGGTGGGAGAGCAGTACTTC

abundance: once
j_gene: TRBJ2-2
d_gene: .
v_gene: TRBV5-4
CDR3aa: CASSLMRTHTGELFF
CDR3nt: TGTGCCAGCAGCTTGATGCGGACTCACACCGGGGAGCTGTTTTTT

abundance: many
j_gene: TRBJ2-3
d_gene: .
v_gene: TRBV7-2
CDR3aa: CASSLDGHASDTQYF
CDR3nt: TGTGCCAGCAGCTTAGACGGACACGCTTCAGATACGCAGTATTTT

abundance: .
j_gene: TRBJ1-5
d_gene: .
v_gene: TRBV15
CDR3aa: CATSTKGASRQPQHF
CDR3nt: TGTGCCACCAGCACAAAGGGAGCTTCCAGACAGCCCCAGCATTTT

abundance: .
j_gene: TRBJ1-2
d_gene: .
v_gene: TRBV30
CDR3aa: CAWTGVVSSGYTF
CDR3nt: TGTGCCTGGACAGGGGTGGTTTCGAGTGGCTACACCTTC

abundance: .
j_gene: TRBJ2-3
d_gene: .
v_gene: TRBV7-3
CDR3aa: CASSPLGGGDTQYF
CDR3nt: TGTGCCAGCAGCCCCCTCGGGGGAGGAGATACGCAGTATTTT

abundance: .
j_gene: TRBJ1-1
d_gene: .
v_gene: TRBV25-1
CDR3aa: CASSVQRMNTEAFF
CDR3nt: TGTGCCAGCAGTGTACAGAGAATGAACACTGAAGCTTTCTTT

abundance: .
j_gene: TRBJ2-5
d_gene: .
v_gene: TRBV19
CDR3aa: CASSNSETQYF
CDR3nt: TGTGCCAGTAGTAACTCGGAGACCCAGTACTTC

abundance: .
j_gene: TRBJ1-4
d_gene: TRBD1
v_gene: TRBV5-1
CDR3aa: CASSLGDRDGKLFF
CDR3nt: TGCGCCAGCAGCTTGGGGGACAGGGATGGAAAACTGTTTTTT

abundance: few
j_gene: TRBJ2-5
d_gene: .
v_gene: TRBV7-2
CDR3aa: CASSPGVRETQYF
CDR3nt: TGTGCCAGCAGCCCAGGAGTCCGTGAGACCCAGTACTTC

abundance: .
j_gene: TRBJ2-2
d_gene: TRBD1
v_gene: TRBV30
CDR3aa: CAWRSGGNTGELFF
CDR3nt: TGTGCCTGGAGGTCAGGGGGGAACACCGGGGAGCTGTTTTTT

abundance: .
j_gene: TRBJ2-1
d_gene: .
v_gene: TRBV4-3
CDR3aa: CASSQETDGSYNEQFF
CDR3nt: TGCGCCAGCAGCCAAGAAACGGATGGCTCCTACAATGAGCAGTTCTTC

abundance: .
j_gene: TRBJ1-2
d_gene: TRBD1
v_gene: TRBV30
CDR3aa: CAWSVRGRDYGYTF
CDR3nt: TGTGCCTGGAGTGTGAGGGGGCGAGACTATGGCTACACCTTC